This T cell receptor beta chain was documented in a study of T cell responses to AZD1222 COVID-19 vaccine. Study results and caveats: Seropositive at baseline were only a handful of AZD1222 recipients. White British donors predominated, females outnumbered males, and clonal diversity was possibly underestimated.

TCRdb keeps only in-frame clones here, not all; method: immunoSEQ multiplex PCR. This table holds some 110,000 clones, approximately 90% found once. CDR1 and CDR2 (germline): SGHRS, YFSETQ. This CDR3 is built from 15 residues. With 4 bases clipped from V and 5 bases from J, the junction kept 6 bases outside the gene matches. In the case of this clone: Its target is unknown.

The material was peripheral blood, obtained 28 days after the second AZD1222 dose. The receptor's source is an adult who received the AZD1222 COVID-19 vaccine. V and J are TRBV5-1 and TRBJ2-3; TRBD1 matches 11 bases. The CDR3 loop reads CASSPPGQGEDTQYF. The DNA of the CDR3 is TGCGCCAGCAGCCCCCCGGGACAGGGGGAAGATACGCAGTATTTT.